The rows below give T cell receptor beta chains drawn from one sample of a study of control samples from healthy donors and cancer patients. Libraries were prepared by immunoSEQ multiplex PCR; TCRdb keeps only in-frame clonotypes and omits some of them. The table records around 80,000 clones, more than 70% of them present only once. Material for sequencing was blood. The receptors come from a woman in her fifties or sixties in good health. The CDR3 runs from the conserved cysteine through the conserved F or W. A D gene is named only where the DNA matches it firmly. Part of the rows lack a size; the others show once, few, many or a class for expanded clones.

cdr3_length	clone_size	v_call	d_call	j_call	cdr3_nt	cdr3_aa
14	.	TRBV7-8	.	TRBJ1-1	TGTGCCAGCAGCTCCATGATTGCTAGCACTGAAGCTTTCTTT	CASSSMIASTEAFF
14	once	TRBV19	.	TRBJ1-5	TGTGCCAGTAGTACACTAAGGGGCAATCAGCCCCAGCATTTT	CASSTLRGNQPQHF
16	.	TRBV19	TRBD1	TRBJ1-2	TGTGCCAGTAGTATAGGTAAAGGACAGGGGACCTATGGCTACACCTTC	CASSIGKGQGTYGYTF
15	once	TRBV9	TRBD1	TRBJ1-4	TGTGCCAGCAGCGTAGAAGGACAGGGGGGTGAAAAACTGTTTTTT	CASSVEGQGGEKLFF
10	once	TRBV2	.	TRBJ2-3	TGTTCCTCAGGGGACTATGCGCAGTATTTT	CSSGDYAQYF
13	.	TRBV12-3/TRBV12-4	TRBD2	TRBJ2-1	TGTGCCAGCACCCAGACTAGCGGGGGCCTTGAGTTCTTC	CASTQTSGGLEFF
18	.	TRBV25-1	TRBD1	TRBJ2-7	TGTGCCAGCAGTGATGAGAGGGGGCAGACATCAATCACCTACGAGCAGTACTTC	CASSDERGQTSITYEQYF
15	.	TRBV2	.	TRBJ1-2	TGTGCCAGCATAGGCCTTCGCTTTACGAACTATGGCTACACCTTC	CASIGLRFTNYGYTF
14	.	TRBV5-1	.	TRBJ1-2	TGCGCCAGCAGCCGACAGTCAGCACACTATGGCTACACCTTC	CASSRQSAHYGYTF
12	.	TRBV25-1	.	TRBJ1-1	TGTGCCAGCAGTGCTAGGCGAGCTGAAGCTTTCTTT	CASSARRAEAFF
16	.	TRBV7-6	TRBD2	TRBJ2-7	TGTGCCAGCAGCTTGGGGACTAGCGGGGGGAGCTTCGAGCAGTACTTC	CASSLGTSGGSFEQYF
12	.	TRBV9	.	TRBJ2-3	TGTGCCAGCAGCGTAGATAGGTATACGCAGTATTTT	CASSVDRYTQYF
14	.	TRBV2	TRBD1	TRBJ1-2	TGTGCCAGCATCGGGCAGGGGGGATTAGGTGGCTACACCTTC	CASIGQGGLGGYTF
17	.	TRBV6-2/TRBV6-3	.	TRBJ1-5	TGTGCCAGCAGTTATACACAGGGTCTAAGTAGCAATCAGCCCCAGCATTTT	CASSYTQGLSSNQPQHF
13	.	TRBV6-5	.	TRBJ2-1	TGTGCCAGCAGTTCCCCTTCGGGCCATGAGCAGTTCTTC	CASSSPSGHEQFF
15	.	TRBV7-2	.	TRBJ2-3	TGTGCCAGCAGCTTAGGTTGGGCAAAGACAGATACGCAGTATTTT	CASSLGWAKTDTQYF
17	.	TRBV11-2	TRBD1	TRBJ1-1	TGTGCCAGCAGCTCAGGACAGGGAATATATCTGAACACTGAAGCTTTCTTT	CASSSGQGIYLNTEAFF
14	.	TRBV19	TRBD1	TRBJ2-7	TGTGCCAGTAGTCCCAGGACAGGGTCCTACGAGCAGTACTTC	CASSPRTGSYEQYF
15	once	TRBV29-1	.	TRBJ2-1	TGCAGCGTGGAAGGTCTGGACAGTACCTACAATGAGCAGTTCTTC	CSVEGLDSTYNEQFF
15	.	TRBV7-8	.	TRBJ2-7	TGTGCCAGCAGCTTAGATCGGGCGGGACCCTACGAGCAGTACTTC	CASSLDRAGPYEQYF
10	.	TRBV10-1	.	TRBJ1-5	TGCGCCAACTTCTCCCAGCCCCAGCATTTT	CANFSQPQHF
19	.	TRBV9	TRBD2	TRBJ2-3	TGTGCCAGCAGCGCCTCCACTAGCGGGGGGGGTCTTCGTACAGATACGCAGTATTTT	CASSASTSGGGLRTDTQYF
15	few	TRBV5-1	.	TRBJ2-7	TGCGCCAGCAGCCAAGGGTGGTTGGCATGGGACGAGCAGTACTTC	CASSQGWLAWDEQYF
13	.	TRBV10-3	.	TRBJ1-5	TGTGCCATCAGTGAGTCCTTTAACCAGCCCCAGCATTTT	CAISESFNQPQHF
15	.	TRBV5-5	.	TRBJ2-7	TGTGCCAGCAGCTTGATTCAGGGATCGATCGACGAGCAGTACTTC	CASSLIQGSIDEQYF